This T cell receptor (beta chain) was sequenced for a study of blood T cell repertoires in COVID-19. Study details: Donors in the United States, Italy and Spain gave samples during acute or convalescent COVID-19. In each case, the material was cDNA or gDNA derived from T cells, B-cell-depleted T cells, or PBMCs.

Profiling relied on immunoSEQ multiplex PCR, and the TCRdb table lists in-frame clones only, not all of them. This table holds about 81,000 clones, roughly 96% found once. Input material: peripheral blood. The TCR comes from a human donor with active COVID-19. The donor label of this sample is uncertain.

The CDR3 loop reads CASSQDPPVGREKLFF. CDR3 DNA: TGTGCCAGCAGCCAAGATCCCCCAGTTGGGAGAGAAAAACTGTTTTTT. The chain recombines TRBV4-2 with TRBJ1-4; D ambiguous. CDR3 length: 16 residues. V lost 0 bases and J lost 8, with 16 bases in between. The V gene's germline CDR1 is LGHNA and CDR2 YNFKEQ.